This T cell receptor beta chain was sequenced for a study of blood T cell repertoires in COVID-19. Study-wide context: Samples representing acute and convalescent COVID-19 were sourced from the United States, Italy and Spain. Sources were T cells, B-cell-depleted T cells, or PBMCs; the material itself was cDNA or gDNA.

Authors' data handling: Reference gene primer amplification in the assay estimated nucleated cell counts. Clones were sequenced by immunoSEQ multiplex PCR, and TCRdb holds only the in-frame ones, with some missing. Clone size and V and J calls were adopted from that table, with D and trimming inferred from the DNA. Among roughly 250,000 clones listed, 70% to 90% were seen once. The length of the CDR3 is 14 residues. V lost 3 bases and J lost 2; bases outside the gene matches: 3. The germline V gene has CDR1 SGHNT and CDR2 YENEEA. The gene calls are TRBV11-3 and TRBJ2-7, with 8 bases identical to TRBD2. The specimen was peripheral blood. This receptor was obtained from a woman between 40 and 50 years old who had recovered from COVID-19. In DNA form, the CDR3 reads TGTGCCAGCAGCTTCGGGGGGGCTACCTACGAGCAGTACTTC. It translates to CASSFGGATYEQYF.